What follows describes a single T cell receptor beta chain. Its antigen is currently unknown. Healthy donors of bone marrow made up the group. These data come from a study of cytomegalovirus exposure and HLA in healthy donors. Study-level background: In an earlier analysis, 95 million to 140 million unique TCR beta sequences were found from some 170 million T cells. Study results and limitations: A missense DCLRE1C variant was associated with V- and J-gene trimming of TCR beta chains in a later analysis, and an independent cohort replicated the association.

Amplification used 60 Vbeta primers and 13 Jbeta primers. TCRdb's copy holds only in-frame clones and misses some; the assay was immunoSEQ multiplex PCR. This sample has around 130,000 clones, with over 60% found just once. Trimming stripped 2 bases from V and 2 bases from J, with 13 bases between. Germline values: CDR1 ENHRY, CDR2 SYGVKD. The length of the CDR3 is 16 residues. The clonotype comes from a man between 35 and 55 years old in good health and CMV-seronegative. The chain has TRBV10-3 and TRBJ1-5, with a tentative D call TRBD1 (5 bases). What was sequenced was PBMCs. In DNA form, the CDR3 reads TGTGCCATCAGTGAGAGCAGGGCTGGGGGCAATCAGCCCCAGCATTTT. It encodes CAISESRAGGNQPQHF.